This T cell receptor (beta chain) was identified in a study of regulatory T cells in long-lasting Graves disease. Background on the study: Antithyroid drug exposure in newly diagnosed Graves' patients had lasted under 3 months. Findings and caveats of the study: Peripheral blood, not thyroid tissue, was the sole material studied. Small sample size may have lowered accuracy.

Described time point: newly diagnosed GD, antithyroid drugs for less than 3 months. With RNA extracted from PBMCs as input, the TCR library was made. The authors diagnosed Graves' disease using American Thyroid Association guidelines. The V and J ends lost 1 base and 1 base respectively, with 11 bases between them. The CDR3 has 15 amino acids. Looked up from germline, CDR1 is SGDLS and CDR2 is YYNGEE. Combining iRepertoire HTBI primers with Arm-PCR of CDR3 regions, the authors built TCR beta libraries. TCRdb independently ran MiXCR on the multiplex PCR reads; one entry per CDR3 protein. Of 450,000 to 600,000 distinct CDR3 sequences in the sample, roughly 17% were seen once. In regard to this clonotype: Its antigen remains unknown.

These data were also filed under a second study, of T cells in Graves' hyperthyroidism and ophthalmopathy.

This TCR was recovered from a middle-aged man with Graves disease. V gene TRBV9 combines with J gene TRBJ1-1; tentatively, D is TRBD1 (6 bases). The starting material was peripheral blood mononuclear cells (PBMCs), obtained at new diagnosis, from a patient treated with antithyroid drugs. The CDR3 reads CASSVLQDRNTEAFF. CDR3 nucleotide sequence: TGTGCCAGCAGCGTACTCCAGGACAGGAACACTGAAGCTTTCTTT.